What follows is one TCR beta chain and its context. This clonotype was seen a handful of times. Its antigen target is currently unknown. Base-call qualities are not available, and no considerably larger clone is one nucleotide away. This entry is derived from a study of T cell repertoires in cytomegalovirus infection (dated by TCRdb to the late 2010s). For context, the study as a whole: Peptide stimulations targeted recently identified HLA-C-restricted CMV epitopes, whose presentation resists viral immunomodulation, together with well-studied HLA-B-restricted epitopes. Because public TCR beta signatures pointed to carriage of CMV infection together with the matching HLA type, the HLA type of each donor mattered for the analysis.

Results and caveats for the whole study, not just this receptor: The ex vivo response was dominated by HLA-C-restricted CMV-specific TCR beta clonotypes, and the single most frequent clonotype in two of eight donors was supplied by these HLA-C-restricted clonotypes. In both this cohort and an independent cohort of several hundred donors, the cumulative frequency of public TCR beta family members distinguished carriers of CMV infection plus the relevant HLA type.

What this sample's treatment or condition label stands for: in vitro stimulation with specific CMV peptide epitopes to enrich CMV-specific T cells. The data were produced on an Illumina HiSeq 1500. TCRdb reran the public reads through fastp at Q25 and MiXCR, keeping productive beta chains. Every entry covers one CDR3 protein and lists the most common genes and DNA from its rows. The sample includes 300,000 to 400,000 distinct CDR3 sequences, with around a quarter observed a single time. The top ten clonotypes cover roughly 13% of the sample. CDR1 and CDR2 were assigned from the germline V gene as SGHTA and FQGNSA. V is shortened by 2 bases, J by 4 bases, and the region joining them spans 7 bases. The CDR3, cysteine through phenylalanine, is 13 amino acids long. The retained sequence is limited to the CDR3, 39 bases, with the frame set at the first base.

The sequence joins TRBV7-2 to TRBJ2-3; the D gene identity is not certain. The sequence derives from a human donor in good health (CMV status not recorded). Some clones in this sample may be carry-over from other donors' samples. Sequencing used cultured PBMCs, obtained from culture after CMV antigen stimulation. The DNA is as follows: TGTGCCAGCAGCTTAAAGATATCAGATACGCAGTATTTT. Its coded protein is CASSLKISDTQYF.